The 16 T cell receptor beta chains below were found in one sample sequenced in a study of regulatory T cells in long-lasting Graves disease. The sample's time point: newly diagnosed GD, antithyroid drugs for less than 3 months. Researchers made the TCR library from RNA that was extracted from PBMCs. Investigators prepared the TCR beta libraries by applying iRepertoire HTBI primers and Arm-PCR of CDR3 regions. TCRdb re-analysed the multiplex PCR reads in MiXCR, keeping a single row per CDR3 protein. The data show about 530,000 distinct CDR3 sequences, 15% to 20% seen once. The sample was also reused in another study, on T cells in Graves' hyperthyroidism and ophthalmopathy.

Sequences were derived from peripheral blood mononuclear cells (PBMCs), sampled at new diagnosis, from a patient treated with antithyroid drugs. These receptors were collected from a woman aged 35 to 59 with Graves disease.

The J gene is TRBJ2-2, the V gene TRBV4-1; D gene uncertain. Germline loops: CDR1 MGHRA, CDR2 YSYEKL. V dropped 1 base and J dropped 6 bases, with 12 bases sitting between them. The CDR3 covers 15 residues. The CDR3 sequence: CASSQAGSQAGELFF. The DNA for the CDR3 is TGCGCCAGCAGCCAAGCGGGCAGTCAAGCCGGGGAGCTGTTTTTT.

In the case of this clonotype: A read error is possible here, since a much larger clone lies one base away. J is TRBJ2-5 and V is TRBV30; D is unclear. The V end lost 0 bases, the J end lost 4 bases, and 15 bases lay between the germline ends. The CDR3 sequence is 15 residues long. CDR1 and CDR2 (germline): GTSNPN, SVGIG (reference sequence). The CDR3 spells CAWSVFDHPRETQYF. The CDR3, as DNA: TGTGCCTGGAGTGTATTCGACCACCCGCGAGAGACCCAGTACTTC.

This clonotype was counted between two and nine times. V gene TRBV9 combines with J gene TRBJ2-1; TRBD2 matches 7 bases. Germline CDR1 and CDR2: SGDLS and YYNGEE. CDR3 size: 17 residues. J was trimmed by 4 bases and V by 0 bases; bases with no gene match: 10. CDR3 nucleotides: TGTGCCAGCAGCGTAGGGGTGGGTAGCGGGCGTTACAATGAGCAGTTCTTC. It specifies CASSVGVGSGRYNEQFF.

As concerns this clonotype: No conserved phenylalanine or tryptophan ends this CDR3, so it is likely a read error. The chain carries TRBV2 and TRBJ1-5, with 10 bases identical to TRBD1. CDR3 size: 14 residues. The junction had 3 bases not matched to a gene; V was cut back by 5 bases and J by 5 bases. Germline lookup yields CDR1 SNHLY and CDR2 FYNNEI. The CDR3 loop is CASSLGTGDQPQHY. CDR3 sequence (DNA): TGTGCCAGCAGTTTGGGGACAGGGGATCAGCCCCAGCATTAT.

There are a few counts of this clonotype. CDR3 in amino acids: CASSLSINSPLHF. DNA of the CDR3: TGTGCCAGCAGTTTAAGTATTAATTCACCCCTCCACTTT. This chain links TRBV27 with TRBJ1-6; D is ambiguous. V was trimmed by 2 bases and J by 6 bases, leaving 5 bases between them. CDR3 length: 13 residues. The germline V gene has CDR1 MNHEY and CDR2 SMNVEV (reference sequence).

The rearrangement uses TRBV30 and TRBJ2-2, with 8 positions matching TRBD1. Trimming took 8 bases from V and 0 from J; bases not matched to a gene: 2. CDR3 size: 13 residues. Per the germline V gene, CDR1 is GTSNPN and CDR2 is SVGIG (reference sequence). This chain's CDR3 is CARGQANTGELFF. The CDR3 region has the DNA TGTGCCCGGGGACAGGCGAACACCGGGGAGCTGTTTTTT.

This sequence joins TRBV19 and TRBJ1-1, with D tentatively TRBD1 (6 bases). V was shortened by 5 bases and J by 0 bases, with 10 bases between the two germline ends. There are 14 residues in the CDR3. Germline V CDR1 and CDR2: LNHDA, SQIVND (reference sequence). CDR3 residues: CASSWDTLNTEAFF. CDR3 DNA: TGTGCCAGTAGTTGGGACACCTTGAACACTGAAGCTTTCTTT.

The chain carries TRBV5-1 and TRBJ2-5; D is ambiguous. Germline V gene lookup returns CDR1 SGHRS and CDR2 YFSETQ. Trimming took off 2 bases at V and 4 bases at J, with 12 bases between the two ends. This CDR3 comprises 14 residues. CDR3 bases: TGCGCCAGCAGCTTTCTCGGCTGGGGAGAGACCCAGTACTTC. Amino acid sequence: CASSFLGWGETQYF. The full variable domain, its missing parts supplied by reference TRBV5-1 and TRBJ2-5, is KAGVTQTPRYLIKTRGQQVTLSCSPISGHRSVSWYQQTPGQGLQFLFEYFSETQRNKGNFPGRFSGRQFSNSRSEMNVSTLELGDSALYLCASSFLGWGETQYFGPGTRLLVL.

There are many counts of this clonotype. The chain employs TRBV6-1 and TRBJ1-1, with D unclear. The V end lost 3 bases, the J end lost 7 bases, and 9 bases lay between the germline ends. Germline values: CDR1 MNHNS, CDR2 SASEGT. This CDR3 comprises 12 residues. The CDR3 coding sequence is TGTGCCAGCAGTGAGTCGCAGCTTGAAGCTTTCTTT. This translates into CASSESQLEAFF.

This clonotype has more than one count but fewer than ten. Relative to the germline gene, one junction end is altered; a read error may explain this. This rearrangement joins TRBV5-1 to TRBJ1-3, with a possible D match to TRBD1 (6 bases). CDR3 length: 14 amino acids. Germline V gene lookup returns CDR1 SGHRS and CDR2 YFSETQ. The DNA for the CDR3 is TGTGCCAGCAGCTTGGGGGGCGTCGGGAACACCATATATTTT. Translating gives CASSLGGVGNTIYF.

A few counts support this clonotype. For the CDR3, the DNA is TGTGCCAGCAGCGTAGAGCCAGGGGTCACTGAAGCTTTCTTT. Residues: CASSVEPGVTEAFF. J is TRBJ1-1 and V is TRBV9, with a tentative D call TRBD1 (6 bases). Trimming stripped 0 bases from V and 4 bases from J, with 10 bases between. Germline values: CDR1 SGDLS, CDR2 YYNGEE. There are 14 residues in the CDR3.

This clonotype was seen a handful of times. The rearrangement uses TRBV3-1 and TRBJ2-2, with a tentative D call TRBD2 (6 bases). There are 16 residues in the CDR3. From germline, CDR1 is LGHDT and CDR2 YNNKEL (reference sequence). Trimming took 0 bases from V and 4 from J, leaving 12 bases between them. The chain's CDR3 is CASSQDGGTLTGELFF. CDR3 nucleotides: TGTGCCAGCAGCCAAGATGGCGGGACCCTCACCGGGGAGCTGTTTTTT.

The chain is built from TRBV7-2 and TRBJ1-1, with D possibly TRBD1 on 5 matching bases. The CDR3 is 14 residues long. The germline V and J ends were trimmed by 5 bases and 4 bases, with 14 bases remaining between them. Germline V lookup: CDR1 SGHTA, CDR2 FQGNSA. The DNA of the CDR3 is TGTGCCAGCAGCCCGAGCAAGGGGAGCACTGAAGCTTTCTTT. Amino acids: CASSPSKGSTEAFF.

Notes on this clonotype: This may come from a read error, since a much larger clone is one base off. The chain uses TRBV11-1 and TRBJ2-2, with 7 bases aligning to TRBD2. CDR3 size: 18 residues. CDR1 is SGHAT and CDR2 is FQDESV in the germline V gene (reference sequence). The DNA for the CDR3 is TGTGCCAGCAGCCCACACCCTTTCCCAGCGGGGAACACCGTGGAGCTGTTTTTT. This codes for CASSPHPFPAGNTVELFF. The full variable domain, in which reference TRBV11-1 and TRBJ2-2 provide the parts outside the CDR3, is EAEVAQSPRYKITEKSQAVAFWCDPISGHATLYWYRQILGQGPELLVQFQDESVVDDSQLPKDRFSAERLKGVDSTLKIQPAELGDSAMYLCASSPHPFPAGNTVELFFGEGSRLTVL.

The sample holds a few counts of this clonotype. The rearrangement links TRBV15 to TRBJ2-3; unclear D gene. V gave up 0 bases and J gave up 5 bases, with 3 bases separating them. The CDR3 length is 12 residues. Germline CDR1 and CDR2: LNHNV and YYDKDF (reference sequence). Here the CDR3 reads CATSRDLDTQYF. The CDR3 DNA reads TGTGCCACCAGCAGAGATCTAGATACGCAGTATTTT.

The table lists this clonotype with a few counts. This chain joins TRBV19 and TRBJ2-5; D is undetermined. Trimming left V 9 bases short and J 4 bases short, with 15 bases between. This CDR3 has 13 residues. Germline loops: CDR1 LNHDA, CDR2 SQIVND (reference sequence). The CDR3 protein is CAREGSLRETQYF. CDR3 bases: TGTGCCAGAGAAGGATCGCTTAGAGAGACCCAGTACTTC. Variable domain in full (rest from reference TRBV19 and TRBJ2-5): DGGITQSPKYLFRKEGQNVTLSCEQNLNHDAMYWYRQDPGQGLRLIYYSQIVNDFQKGDIAEGYSVSREKKESFPLTVTSAQKNPTAFYLCAREGSLRETQYFGPGTRLLVL.